This TCR beta chain was documented in a study of vaccination effects on CD4 cells after COVID-19. On this clone: No antigen is known for it.

Isolation of CD4+ T cells took place after nine to ten days of culture. Assay used: immunoSEQ multiplex PCR; TCRdb lists only in-frame clones, some missing. The repertoire holds more than 45,000 clones, roughly three quarters seen once, with 12% in the top ten. Germline V gene data show CDR1 as SNHLY and CDR2 as FYNNEI. The CDR3 is made up of 14 amino acids. Trimming removed 3 bases at V and 1 base at J, with 9 bases between. Overall study findings and caveats: At late timepoints after vaccination, vaccine- and infection-induced clones shrank markedly. Mainly new vaccine-induced clones made up the post-vaccine spike-reactive clones in convalescents. Relatively few convalescent patients took part in the study, which had no early post-infection timepoints.

The source of this sequence is a human donor who had a prior SARS-CoV-2 infection. The rearrangement links TRBV2 to TRBJ1-1; D gene ambiguous. The source was CD4+ T cells from PBMCs cultured without peptide, collected before COVID-19 vaccination. The CDR3 DNA follows: TGTGCCAGCAGTGACAGGTCCAAGAACACTGAAGCTTTCTTT. This translates into CASSDRSKNTEAFF.